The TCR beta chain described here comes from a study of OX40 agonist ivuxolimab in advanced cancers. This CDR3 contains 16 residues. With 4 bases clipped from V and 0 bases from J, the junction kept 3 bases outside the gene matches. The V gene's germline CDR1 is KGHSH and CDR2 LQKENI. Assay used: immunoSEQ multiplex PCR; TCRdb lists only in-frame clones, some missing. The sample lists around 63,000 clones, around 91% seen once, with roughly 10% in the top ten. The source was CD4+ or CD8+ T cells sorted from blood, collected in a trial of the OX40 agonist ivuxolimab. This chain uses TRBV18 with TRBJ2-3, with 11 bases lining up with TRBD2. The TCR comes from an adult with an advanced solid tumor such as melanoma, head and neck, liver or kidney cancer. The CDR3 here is CASSRRTSGSTDTQYF. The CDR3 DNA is TGTGCCAGCTCACGACGGACTAGCGGGAGCACAGATACGCAGTATTTT.